The rows below give T cell receptor beta chains drawn from one sample of a study of cytomegalovirus exposure and HLA in healthy donors. TCRdb's copy holds only in-frame clones and misses some; the assay was immunoSEQ multiplex PCR. The sample has roughly 45,000 clones, and its top ten clones hold about 1.8%. Material for sequencing was PBMCs. Every receptor here comes from a woman aged 25 to 45 in good health and CMV-seronegative. Both conserved end residues are part of each CDR3. Each record gives: clone size, V gene, J gene, D gene, CDR3 protein, CDR3 DNA. The D gene is left open where the match is weak. Size values are once, few and many counts, or a class for expanded clones, and some rows have none.

abundance: NA
v_gene: TRBV18
j_gene: TRBJ2-1
d_gene: TRBD2
CDR3aa: CASSPGLAGSSYNEQFF
CDR3nt: TGTGCCAGCTCACCCGGACTAGCGGGCAGCTCCTACAATGAGCAGTTCTTC

abundance: NA
v_gene: TRBV18
j_gene: TRBJ2-5
d_gene: NA
CDR3aa: CASSPLPTPTLAQETQYF
CDR3nt: TGTGCCAGCTCACCATTACCGACACCAACTCTGGCCCAAGAGACCCAGTACTTC

abundance: NA
v_gene: TRBV29-1
j_gene: TRBJ2-3
d_gene: TRBD2
CDR3aa: CSVDTGLAATTSTDTQYF
CDR3nt: TGCAGCGTTGATACGGGACTAGCGGCAACTACGAGCACAGATACGCAGTATTTT

abundance: NA
v_gene: TRBV6-6
j_gene: TRBJ2-7
d_gene: TRBD1
CDR3aa: CASNPRTGGSGGQYF
CDR3nt: TGTGCCAGCAACCCGCGGACAGGGGGGTCGGGTGGGCAGTACTTC

abundance: NA
v_gene: TRBV9
j_gene: TRBJ2-2
d_gene: TRBD2
CDR3aa: CASSVDGGRISGELFF
CDR3nt: TGTGCCAGCAGCGTAGACGGCGGGAGAATCTCCGGGGAGCTGTTTTTT

abundance: NA
v_gene: TRBV4-2
j_gene: TRBJ2-5
d_gene: TRBD2
CDR3aa: CASSQGTIETQYF
CDR3nt: TGTGCCAGCAGCCAGGGGACTATTGAGACCCAGTACTTC

abundance: NA
v_gene: TRBV2
j_gene: TRBJ2-7
d_gene: TRBD2
CDR3aa: CASLGGRSYEQYF
CDR3nt: TGTGCCAGTCTGGGCGGGAGGTCCTACGAGCAGTACTTC

abundance: NA
v_gene: TRBV7-2
j_gene: TRBJ1-5
d_gene: TRBD1
CDR3aa: CASSLDRGLGQPQHF
CDR3nt: TGTGCCAGCAGCTTAGACAGGGGGTTAGGTCAGCCCCAGCATTTT

abundance: NA
v_gene: TRBV9
j_gene: TRBJ2-7
d_gene: NA
CDR3aa: CASSVASGEQYF
CDR3nt: TGTGCCAGCAGCGTAGCTTCGGGAGAGCAGTACTTC

abundance: NA
v_gene: TRBV5-1
j_gene: TRBJ2-5
d_gene: NA
CDR3aa: CASSLWRTPETQYF
CDR3nt: TGCGCCAGCAGCTTGTGGAGGACCCCAGAGACCCAGTACTTC

abundance: NA
v_gene: TRBV27
j_gene: TRBJ2-2
d_gene: TRBD2
CDR3aa: CASSSPGTRMAGELFF
CDR3nt: TGTGCCAGCAGTTCGCCCGGGACTAGAATGGCCGGGGAGCTGTTTTTT

abundance: NA
v_gene: TRBV5-1
j_gene: TRBJ2-1
d_gene: TRBD2
CDR3aa: CASTPGTSIYNEQFF
CDR3nt: TGCGCCAGCACCCCAGGGACTAGTATCTACAATGAGCAGTTCTTC

abundance: NA
v_gene: TRBV5-1
j_gene: TRBJ1-1
d_gene: NA
CDR3aa: CASSLVGSLNTEAFF
CDR3nt: TGCGCCAGCAGCTTGGTTGGCAGTTTGAACACTGAAGCTTTCTTT

abundance: NA
v_gene: TRBV5-1
j_gene: TRBJ2-5
d_gene: TRBD2
CDR3aa: CASQDLAGGGETQYF
CDR3nt: TGCGCCAGCCAGGACTTAGCGGGAGGGGGAGAGACCCAGTACTTC

abundance: NA
v_gene: TRBV6-1
j_gene: TRBJ1-2
d_gene: TRBD1
CDR3aa: CASSEAGQGGNYGYTF
CDR3nt: TGTGCCAGCAGTGAAGCGGGACAGGGAGGTAACTATGGCTACACCTTC

abundance: medium-sized
v_gene: TRBV6-1
j_gene: TRBJ1-4
d_gene: NA
CDR3aa: CASSEAPRRDEKLFF
CDR3nt: TGTGCCAGCAGTGAAGCGCCCAGGAGGGATGAAAAACTGTTTTTT

abundance: NA
v_gene: TRBV12-5
j_gene: TRBJ1-3
d_gene: NA
CDR3aa: CASGAYKGTGNTIYF
CDR3nt: TGTGCTAGTGGTGCCTACAAGGGGACTGGAAACACCATATATTTT

abundance: NA
v_gene: TRBV11-3
j_gene: TRBJ2-1
d_gene: NA
CDR3aa: CASSLGRDPLQFF
CDR3nt: TGTGCCAGCAGCTTAGGGCGGGACCCACTGCAGTTCTTC

abundance: NA
v_gene: TRBV7-9
j_gene: TRBJ2-7
d_gene: NA
CDR3aa: CASSPDSTYEQYF
CDR3nt: TGTGCCAGCAGCCCGGACAGCACCTACGAGCAGTACTTC

abundance: NA
v_gene: TRBV9
j_gene: TRBJ1-3
d_gene: NA
CDR3aa: CASSRTGTAGNTIYF
CDR3nt: TGTGCCAGCAGCCGAACAGGGACCGCTGGAAACACCATATATTTT

abundance: NA
v_gene: TRBV2
j_gene: TRBJ2-1
d_gene: NA
CDR3aa: CASRMDSSGQFF
CDR3nt: TGTGCCAGCAGGATGGACAGCAGTGGGCAGTTCTTC

abundance: NA
v_gene: TRBV25-1
j_gene: TRBJ2-1
d_gene: NA
CDR3aa: CASSEYPGDYNEQFF
CDR3nt: TGTGCCAGCAGTGAATACCCTGGAGACTACAATGAGCAGTTCTTC

abundance: NA
v_gene: TRBV29-1
j_gene: TRBJ2-2
d_gene: NA
CDR3aa: CSVPGTVSGELFF
CDR3nt: TGCAGCGTACCCGGGACTGTCTCCGGGGAGCTGTTTTTT

abundance: NA
v_gene: TRBV7-9
j_gene: TRBJ1-1
d_gene: NA
CDR3aa: CASSFLQENTEAFF
CDR3nt: TGTGCCAGCAGCTTCCTACAGGAGAACACTGAAGCTTTCTTT

abundance: NA
v_gene: TRBV7-8
j_gene: TRBJ2-7
d_gene: NA
CDR3aa: CASSLQQGGSYEQYF
CDR3nt: TGTGCCAGCAGCTTACAACAGGGGGGGTCCTACGAGCAGTACTTC

abundance: NA
v_gene: TRBV7-3
j_gene: TRBJ2-7
d_gene: TRBD2
CDR3aa: CASSPGLAEPYEQYF
CDR3nt: TGTGCCAGCAGCCCGGGACTAGCGGAACCCTACGAGCAGTACTTC

abundance: NA
v_gene: TRBV4-2
j_gene: TRBJ1-1
d_gene: TRBD1
CDR3aa: CASSQDQGTGGTEAFF
CDR3nt: TGTGCCAGCAGCCAAGATCAGGGCACAGGGGGCACTGAAGCTTTCTTT

abundance: NA
v_gene: TRBV7-8
j_gene: TRBJ2-1
d_gene: NA
CDR3aa: CASTKGGREMNEQFF
CDR3nt: TGTGCCAGCACGAAGGGTGGACGGGAGATGAATGAGCAGTTCTTC

abundance: NA
v_gene: TRBV10-3
j_gene: TRBJ1-2
d_gene: NA
CDR3aa: CAIDAGVGGYGYTF
CDR3nt: TGTGCCATCGACGCAGGGGTGGGGGGGTATGGCTACACCTTC

abundance: NA
v_gene: TRBV5-1
j_gene: TRBJ2-1
d_gene: TRBD1
CDR3aa: CASSFGTGNNEQFF
CDR3nt: TGCGCCAGCAGCTTCGGGACAGGGAACAATGAGCAGTTCTTC

abundance: NA
v_gene: TRBV5-6
j_gene: TRBJ1-4
d_gene: NA
CDR3aa: CASSPLGATNEKLFF
CDR3nt: TGTGCCAGCAGCCCATTAGGGGCAACTAATGAAAAACTGTTTTTT

abundance: NA
v_gene: TRBV19
j_gene: TRBJ1-5
d_gene: NA
CDR3aa: CASSILEGGNQPQHF
CDR3nt: TGTGCCAGTAGTATACTTGAGGGAGGGAATCAGCCCCAGCATTTT

abundance: NA
v_gene: TRBV6-1
j_gene: TRBJ2-3
d_gene: TRBD1
CDR3aa: CASTTGGAADTQYF
CDR3nt: TGTGCCAGCACCACAGGGGGCGCGGCAGATACGCAGTATTTT

abundance: NA
v_gene: TRBV19
j_gene: TRBJ2-1
d_gene: TRBD2
CDR3aa: CASSPNGRGLAGDNEQFF
CDR3nt: TGTGCCAGTAGTCCCAATGGAAGGGGACTAGCGGGAGACAATGAGCAGTTCTTC

abundance: NA
v_gene: TRBV7-8
j_gene: TRBJ1-5
d_gene: NA
CDR3aa: CASSSDQPQHF
CDR3nt: TGTGCCAGCAGCTCGGATCAGCCCCAGCATTTT

abundance: NA
v_gene: TRBV5-1
j_gene: TRBJ2-5
d_gene: NA
CDR3aa: CASSLVAGGALVTQYF
CDR3nt: TGCGCCAGCAGCTTGGTGGCAGGAGGGGCATTGGTGACCCAGTACTTC

abundance: NA
v_gene: TRBV18
j_gene: TRBJ2-7
d_gene: NA
CDR3aa: CASSNPSRWDSHYEQYF
CDR3nt: TGTGCCAGCTCCAACCCTAGCCGGTGGGACTCGCATTACGAGCAGTACTTC

abundance: NA
v_gene: TRBV6-5
j_gene: TRBJ2-5
d_gene: NA
CDR3aa: CASSYDSTWAGETQYF
CDR3nt: TGTGCCAGCAGTTACGATTCCACGTGGGCTGGGGAGACCCAGTACTTC

abundance: NA
v_gene: TRBV6-5
j_gene: TRBJ2-7
d_gene: NA
CDR3aa: CASSYSSTSGGEQYF
CDR3nt: TGTGCCAGCAGTTACTCGTCTACCAGCGGCGGCGAGCAGTACTTC

abundance: NA
v_gene: TRBV9
j_gene: TRBJ2-7
d_gene: TRBD2
CDR3aa: CASSDGTGTSGSHAYEQYF
CDR3nt: TGTGCCAGCAGCGACGGGACAGGGACTAGCGGGAGTCACGCCTACGAGCAGTACTTC

abundance: NA
v_gene: TRBV11-2
j_gene: TRBJ1-2
d_gene: NA
CDR3aa: CASSQTGGTYGYTF
CDR3nt: TGTGCCAGCAGTCAGACTGGGGGCACCTATGGCTACACCTTC

abundance: NA
v_gene: TRBV27
j_gene: TRBJ2-2
d_gene: TRBD1
CDR3aa: CASRRNRGRSNTGELFF
CDR3nt: TGTGCCAGCAGGAGGAACAGGGGGCGATCGAACACCGGGGAGCTGTTTTTT

abundance: NA
v_gene: TRBV5-1
j_gene: TRBJ2-5
d_gene: NA
CDR3aa: CASSWAGSWETQYF
CDR3nt: TGCGCCAGCAGCTGGGCAGGTTCCTGGGAGACCCAGTACTTC

abundance: NA
v_gene: TRBV4-3
j_gene: TRBJ2-1
d_gene: TRBD2
CDR3aa: CASSQDRGRANEQFF
CDR3nt: TGCGCCAGCAGCCAAGATCGTGGGAGGGCCAATGAGCAGTTCTTC

abundance: NA
v_gene: TRBV7-2
j_gene: TRBJ1-4
d_gene: NA
CDR3aa: CASSLGAATNEKLFF
CDR3nt: TGTGCCAGCAGCTTAGGGGCTGCAACTAATGAAAAACTGTTTTTT

abundance: NA
v_gene: TRBV6-1
j_gene: TRBJ2-5
d_gene: TRBD2
CDR3aa: CASRQTSGFEETQYF
CDR3nt: TGTGCCAGCAGGCAGACTAGCGGGTTCGAAGAGACCCAGTACTTC

abundance: NA
v_gene: TRBV28
j_gene: TRBJ1-2
d_gene: NA
CDR3aa: CASSLLGGGYGYTF
CDR3nt: TGTGCCAGCAGTTTGTTGGGGGGAGGCTATGGCTACACCTTC

abundance: NA
v_gene: TRBV5-1
j_gene: TRBJ2-7
d_gene: TRBD1
CDR3aa: CASSRDRVHEQYF
CDR3nt: TGCGCCAGCAGCCGTGACAGGGTCCACGAGCAGTACTTC

abundance: NA
v_gene: TRBV7-6
j_gene: TRBJ1-2
d_gene: TRBD1
CDR3aa: CASSLEATGGNGYTF
CDR3nt: TGTGCCAGCAGCTTAGAGGCGACAGGGGGCAATGGCTACACCTTC

abundance: NA
v_gene: TRBV30
j_gene: TRBJ1-5
d_gene: NA
CDR3aa: CACNQGNDQPQHF
CDR3nt: TGTGCCTGCAACCAGGGGAATGATCAGCCCCAGCATTTT

abundance: NA
v_gene: TRBV19
j_gene: TRBJ1-2
d_gene: TRBD1
CDR3aa: CASSIEVGTGRNYGYTF
CDR3nt: TGTGCCAGTAGTATAGAGGTGGGGACAGGGCGCAACTATGGCTACACCTTC

abundance: NA
v_gene: TRBV7-3
j_gene: TRBJ2-3
d_gene: NA
CDR3aa: CASSLPGDTQYF
CDR3nt: TGTGCCAGCAGCCTCCCGGGGGATACGCAGTATTTT

abundance: NA
v_gene: TRBV4-1
j_gene: TRBJ2-5
d_gene: NA
CDR3aa: CASSPGGETQYF
CDR3nt: TGCGCCAGCAGCCCCGGGGGAGAGACCCAGTACTTC

abundance: NA
v_gene: TRBV28
j_gene: TRBJ1-3
d_gene: NA
CDR3aa: CASSSRKKSGNTIYF
CDR3nt: TGTGCCAGCAGTTCCAGGAAAAAGTCTGGAAACACCATATATTTT

abundance: NA
v_gene: TRBV7-3
j_gene: TRBJ2-2
d_gene: TRBD2
CDR3aa: CASSLTGRANTGELFF
CDR3nt: TGTGCCAGCAGCTTAACCGGGAGGGCGAACACCGGGGAGCTGTTTTTT

abundance: NA
v_gene: TRBV18
j_gene: TRBJ1-2
d_gene: NA
CDR3aa: CASSPRGDDGYTF
CDR3nt: TGTGCCAGCTCACCCCGGGGGGACGATGGCTACACCTTC

abundance: NA
v_gene: TRBV19
j_gene: TRBJ1-1
d_gene: NA
CDR3aa: CASSIRRETNTEAFF
CDR3nt: TGTGCCAGTAGTATAAGACGGGAGACGAACACTGAAGCTTTCTTT

abundance: NA
v_gene: TRBV9
j_gene: TRBJ2-5
d_gene: TRBD1
CDR3aa: CASSPPGQGRGETQYF
CDR3nt: TGTGCCAGCAGCCCCCCGGGACAGGGACGTGGAGAGACCCAGTACTTC

abundance: NA
v_gene: TRBV11-2
j_gene: TRBJ2-3
d_gene: TRBD2
CDR3aa: CASSQQLASTDTQYF
CDR3nt: TGTGCCAGCAGCCAACAACTAGCGAGCACAGATACGCAGTATTTT

abundance: NA
v_gene: TRBV4-1
j_gene: TRBJ2-7
d_gene: TRBD1
CDR3aa: CASSRDRGYEQYF
CDR3nt: TGCGCCAGCAGCAGGGACAGGGGCTACGAGCAGTACTTC